This T cell receptor (beta chain) came from a study of shared clonotypes between healthy human individuals. Across the whole study: Sampling drew on donors who were a couple of women and a few men aged 18 to 49. Whole-study findings and limits: It was the non-shared clonotypes that had lower generation probabilities than clonotypes shared by all four donors.

The CDR3 consists of 14 residues. Trimming took 5 bases from V and 3 from J, leaving 14 bases between them. The V gene's germline CDR1 is MNHEY and CDR2 SVGAGI. Details on this clone: Its antigen is undetermined.

Sequencing was performed with immunoSEQ multiplex PCR; in TCRdb, only in-frame clones are kept and a portion is missing. In the table there are some 360,000 clones, around 67% of which are singletons. This TCR derives from a young man in good health. Sequenced: memory CD4+ T cells sorted from blood. Documented subset: CD45RA-negative fraction. The chain combines TRBV6-5 with TRBJ2-7, with D perhaps matching TRBD2 (5 bases). CDR3 sequence: CASSRLPEGYEQYF. Written as DNA, the CDR3 is TGTGCCAGCAGTCGCCTGCCAGAGGGCTACGAGCAGTACTTC.